A selection of T cell receptor beta chains follows, all from one sample in a study of T cells after yellow fever vaccination. TCRdb used MiXCR to reprocess the 5' RACE reads, holding one entry per CDR3 protein. Of about 74,000 distinct CDR3 sequences in the sample, more than 5.5% were seen once. The sequencing used CD8+ T cells sorted from PBMCs, collected 5 days after the first yellow fever vaccination. The receptors derive from a man between 18 and 35 years old who received the YFV17D yellow fever vaccine. CDR3s include the opening cysteine and the closing phenylalanine or tryptophan. The D gene is left open where the match is weak. Where a row states a size, it is once, few, many or the class of an expanded clone; other rows omit it.

d_gene: -
v_gene: TRBV5-1
abundance: -
j_gene: TRBJ1-1
CDR3aa: CASSLDTTEAFF
CDR3nt: TGCGCCAGCAGCTTGGACACCACTGAAGCTTTCTTT

d_gene: TRBD1
v_gene: TRBV11-2
abundance: few
j_gene: TRBJ1-2
CDR3aa: CASSSWTGQAGGYTF
CDR3nt: TGTGCCAGCAGCTCGTGGACAGGGCAGGCGGGTGGCTACACCTTC

d_gene: -
v_gene: TRBV5-1
abundance: many
j_gene: TRBJ2-7
CDR3aa: CASSWTEHYEQYF
CDR3nt: TGCGCCAGCAGCTGGACAGAGCATTACGAGCAGTACTTC

d_gene: -
v_gene: TRBV5-4
abundance: -
j_gene: TRBJ2-4
CDR3aa: CASSQMGYGTKNIQYF
CDR3nt: TGTGCCAGCAGCCAGATGGGGTATGGAACCAAAAACATTCAGTACTTC

d_gene: -
v_gene: TRBV6-1
abundance: few
j_gene: TRBJ1-1
CDR3aa: CASSDDIWSTEAFF
CDR3nt: TGTGCCAGCAGTGACGATATATGGAGCACTGAAGCTTTCTTT

d_gene: -
v_gene: TRBV5-6
abundance: many
j_gene: TRBJ2-7
CDR3aa: CASSFGDQPGISEQYF
CDR3nt: TGTGCCAGCAGCTTTGGTGACCAGCCGGGAATTAGCGAGCAGTACTTC

d_gene: -
v_gene: TRBV6-5
abundance: many
j_gene: TRBJ1-2
CDR3aa: CASLTAYGYTF
CDR3nt: TGTGCCAGCCTCACTGCGTATGGCTACACCTTC

d_gene: TRBD1
v_gene: TRBV6-5
abundance: -
j_gene: TRBJ2-5
CDR3aa: CASSSTGGAGETQYF
CDR3nt: TGTGCCAGCAGTTCCACAGGGGGCGCGGGGGAGACCCAGTACTTC

d_gene: TRBD2
v_gene: TRBV28
abundance: few
j_gene: TRBJ2-5
CDR3aa: CASNPIWGGPETQYF
CDR3nt: TGTGCCAGCAACCCTATCTGGGGGGGTCCAGAGACCCAGTACTTC

d_gene: -
v_gene: TRBV7-2
abundance: few
j_gene: TRBJ1-5
CDR3aa: CASSLVGAHNQPQHF
CDR3nt: TGTGCCAGCAGCTTAGTGGGGGCACACAATCAGCCCCAGCATTTT

d_gene: TRBD2
v_gene: TRBV12-3/TRBV12-4
abundance: many
j_gene: TRBJ2-2
CDR3aa: CASSFPSGGPNTGELFF
CDR3nt: TGTGCCAGCAGTTTCCCTAGCGGGGGGCCAAACACCGGGGAGCTGTTTTTT

d_gene: -
v_gene: TRBV28
abundance: few
j_gene: TRBJ2-7
CDR3aa: CASRTKSYEQYF
CDR3nt: TGTGCCAGTCGGACAAAGAGCTACGAGCAGTACTTC

d_gene: TRBD2
v_gene: TRBV11-2
abundance: many
j_gene: TRBJ2-1
CDR3aa: CASSLPSRGSGGVGNNEQFF
CDR3nt: TGTGCCAGCAGCCTACCCTCCCGGGGTAGCGGGGGAGTAGGGAACAATGAGCAGTTCTTC

d_gene: -
v_gene: TRBV2
abundance: -
j_gene: TRBJ2-7
CDR3aa: CAIKEPDNYEQYF
CDR3nt: TGTGCCATCAAGGAGCCGGACAACTACGAGCAGTACTTC

d_gene: -
v_gene: TRBV27
abundance: many
j_gene: TRBJ2-7
CDR3aa: CASSFAGQSLGQYF
CDR3nt: TGTGCCAGCAGTTTTGCGGGACAGTCCCTCGGGCAGTACTTC

d_gene: -
v_gene: TRBV27
abundance: -
j_gene: TRBJ2-5
CDR3aa: CASSFSRLGETQYF
CDR3nt: TGTGCCAGCAGTTTCTCCCGACTAGGAGAGACCCAGTACTTC

d_gene: -
v_gene: TRBV12-3/TRBV12-4
abundance: -
j_gene: TRBJ1-1
CDR3aa: CASIQAGGDNEAFF
CDR3nt: TGTGCCAGCATCCAAGCCGGGGGCGATAATGAAGCTTTCTTT

d_gene: -
v_gene: TRBV4-1
abundance: -
j_gene: TRBJ1-1
CDR3aa: CASSQEQWGGTEAFF
CDR3nt: TGCGCCAGCAGCCAAGAGCAGTGGGGAGGGACTGAAGCTTTCTTT